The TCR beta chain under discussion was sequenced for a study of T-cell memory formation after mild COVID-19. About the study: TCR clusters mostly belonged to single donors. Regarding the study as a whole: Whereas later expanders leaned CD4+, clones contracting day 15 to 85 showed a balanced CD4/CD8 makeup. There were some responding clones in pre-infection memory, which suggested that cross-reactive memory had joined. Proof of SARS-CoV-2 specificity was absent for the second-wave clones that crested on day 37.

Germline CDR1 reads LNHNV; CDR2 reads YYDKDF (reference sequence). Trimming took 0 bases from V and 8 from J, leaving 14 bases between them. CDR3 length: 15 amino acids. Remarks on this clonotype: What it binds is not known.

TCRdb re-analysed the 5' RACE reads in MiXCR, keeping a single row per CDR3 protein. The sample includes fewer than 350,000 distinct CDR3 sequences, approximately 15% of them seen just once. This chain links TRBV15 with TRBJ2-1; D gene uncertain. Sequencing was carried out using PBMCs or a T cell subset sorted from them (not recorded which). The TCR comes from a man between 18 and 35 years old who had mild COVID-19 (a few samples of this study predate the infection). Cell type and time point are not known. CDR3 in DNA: TGTGCCACCAGCAGAGACCGCGGTGGATTGCATGAGCAGTTCTTC. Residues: CATSRDRGGLHEQFF.